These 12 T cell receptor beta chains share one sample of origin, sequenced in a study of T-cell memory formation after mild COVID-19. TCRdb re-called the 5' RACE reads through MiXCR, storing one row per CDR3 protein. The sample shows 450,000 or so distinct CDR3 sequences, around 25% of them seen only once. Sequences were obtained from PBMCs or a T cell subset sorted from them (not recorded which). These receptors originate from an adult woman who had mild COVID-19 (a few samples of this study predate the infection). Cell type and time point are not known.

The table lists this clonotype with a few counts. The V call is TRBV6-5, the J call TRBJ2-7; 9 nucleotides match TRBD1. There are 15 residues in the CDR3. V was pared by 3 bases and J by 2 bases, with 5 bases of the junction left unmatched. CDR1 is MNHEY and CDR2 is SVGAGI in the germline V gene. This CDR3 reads CASSYGTGRPYEQYF. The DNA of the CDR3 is TGTGCCAGCAGTTATGGGACAGGGAGACCCTACGAGCAGTACTTC.

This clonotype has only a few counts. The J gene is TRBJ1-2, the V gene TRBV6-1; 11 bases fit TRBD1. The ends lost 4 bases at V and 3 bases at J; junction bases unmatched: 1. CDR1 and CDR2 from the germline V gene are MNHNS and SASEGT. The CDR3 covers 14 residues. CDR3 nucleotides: TGTGCCAGCAGTGTGGGACAGGGGGACTATGGCTACACCTTC. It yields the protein CASSVGQGDYGYTF.

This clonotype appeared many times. In DNA, the CDR3 is TGTGCCAGCAGCTTGAACTACGGACAGGGGACCTCTGGAAACACCATATATTTT. Residues: CASSLNYGQGTSGNTIYF. The chain uses TRBV5-5 and TRBJ1-3; 9 bases line up with TRBD1. This CDR3 spans 18 amino acids. V shed 1 base and J 0 bases; nucleotides not matched to a gene: 8. The germline gives CDR1 SGHKS, CDR2 YYEKEE (reference sequence).

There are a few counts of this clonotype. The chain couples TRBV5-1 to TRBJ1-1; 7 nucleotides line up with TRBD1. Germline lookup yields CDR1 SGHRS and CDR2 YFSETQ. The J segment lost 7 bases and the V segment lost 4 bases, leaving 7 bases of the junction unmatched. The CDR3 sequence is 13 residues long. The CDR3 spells CASSGTGAFEAFF. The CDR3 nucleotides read TGCGCCAGCAGCGGAACAGGGGCGTTTGAAGCTTTCTTT.

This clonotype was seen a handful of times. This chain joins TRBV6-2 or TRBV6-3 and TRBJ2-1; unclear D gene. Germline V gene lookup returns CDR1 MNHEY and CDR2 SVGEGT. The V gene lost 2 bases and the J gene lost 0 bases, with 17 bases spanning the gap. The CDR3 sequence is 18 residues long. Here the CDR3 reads CASSYLSPSSSSYNEQFF. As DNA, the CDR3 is TGTGCCAGCAGTTACCTGTCCCCCTCCTCGAGCTCCTACAATGAGCAGTTCTTC.

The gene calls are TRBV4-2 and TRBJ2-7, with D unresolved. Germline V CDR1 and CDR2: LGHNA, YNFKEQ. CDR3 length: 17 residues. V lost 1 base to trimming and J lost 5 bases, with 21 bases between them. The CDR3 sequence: CASSQALSVGLLHEQYF. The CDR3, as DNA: TGTGCCAGCAGCCAAGCCCTAAGCGTGGGATTGCTCCACGAGCAGTACTTC.

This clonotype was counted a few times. The CDR3 sequence: CSVGGGITYNEQFF. CDR3 DNA: TGCAGCGTTGGTGGGGGGATTACCTACAATGAGCAGTTCTTC. The rearrangement links TRBV29-1 to TRBJ2-1, with D possibly matching TRBD2 (6 bases). Between the trimmed V and J ends, which lost 4 bases and 2 bases, there was a span of 12 bases. This CDR3 is built from 14 residues. Germline CDR1 reads SQVTM; CDR2 reads ANQGSEA.

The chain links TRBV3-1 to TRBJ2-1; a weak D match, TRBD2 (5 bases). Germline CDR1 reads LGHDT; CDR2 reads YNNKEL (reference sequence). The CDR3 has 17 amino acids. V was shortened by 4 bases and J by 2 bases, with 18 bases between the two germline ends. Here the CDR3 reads CASSPPGLEETYNEQFF. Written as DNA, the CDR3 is TGTGCCAGCAGCCCTCCTGGACTGGAAGAAACCTACAATGAGCAGTTCTTC.

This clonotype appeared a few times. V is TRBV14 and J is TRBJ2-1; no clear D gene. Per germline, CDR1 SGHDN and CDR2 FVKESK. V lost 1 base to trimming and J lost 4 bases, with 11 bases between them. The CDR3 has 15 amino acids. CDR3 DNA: TGTGCCAGCAGCCAAGGGATAGCCAAGTACAATGAGCAGTTCTTC. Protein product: CASSQGIAKYNEQFF. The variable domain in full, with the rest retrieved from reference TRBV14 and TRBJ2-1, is EAGVTQFPSHSVIEKGQTVTLRCDPISGHDNLYWYRRVMGKEIKFLLHFVKESKQDESGMPNNRFLAERTGGTYSTLKVQPAELEDSGVYFCASSQGIAKYNEQFFGPGTRLTVL.

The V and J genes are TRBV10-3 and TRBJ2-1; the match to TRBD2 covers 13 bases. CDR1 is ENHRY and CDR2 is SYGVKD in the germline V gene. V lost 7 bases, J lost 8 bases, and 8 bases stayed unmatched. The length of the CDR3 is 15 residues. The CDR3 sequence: CAITRTSGSFDEQFF. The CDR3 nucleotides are TGTGCCATCACCCGGACTAGCGGGAGTTTCGATGAGCAGTTCTTC.

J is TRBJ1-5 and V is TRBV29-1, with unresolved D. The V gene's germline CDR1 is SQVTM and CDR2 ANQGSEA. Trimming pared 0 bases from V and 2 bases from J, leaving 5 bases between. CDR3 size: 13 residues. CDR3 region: CSVEEDGNQPQHF. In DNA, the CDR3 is TGCAGCGTTGAAGAGGACGGCAATCAGCCCCAGCATTTT.

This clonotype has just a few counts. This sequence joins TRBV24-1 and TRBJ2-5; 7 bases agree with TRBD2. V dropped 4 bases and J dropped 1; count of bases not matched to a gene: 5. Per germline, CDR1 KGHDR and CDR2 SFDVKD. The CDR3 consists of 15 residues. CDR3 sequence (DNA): TGTGCCACCAGTGACCCTAGCGGACCCCAAGAGACCCAGTACTTC. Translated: CATSDPSGPQETQYF.